These T cell receptor beta chains were read from a single sample in a study of OX40 agonist ivuxolimab in advanced cancers. TCRdb keeps only in-frame clones here, not all; method: immunoSEQ multiplex PCR. This repertoire shows some 130,000 clones, 75% to 95% found once; its top ten account for approximately 1.1%. Sequencing used CD4+ or CD8+ T cells sorted from blood, obtained in a trial of the OX40 agonist ivuxolimab. The receptors derive from an adult with an advanced solid tumor such as melanoma, head and neck, liver or kidney cancer. CDR3s include the opening cysteine and the closing phenylalanine or tryptophan. A D gene is named only where the DNA matches it firmly.

>TRBV7-2|TRBJ2-1|.
TGTGCCAGCAGCCCCGGGGGAGGACGCGCCCATGAGCAGTTCTTC
CASSPGGGRAHEQFF
>TRBV13|TRBJ2-1|TRBD2
TGTGCCAGCAGCTTAGTAAATCTAGCGGACAATGAGCAGTTCTTC
CASSLVNLADNEQFF
>TRBV29-1|TRBJ1-5|TRBD1
TGCAGCGTTCTGACAGGGGGCGAAAGTCAGCCCCAGCATTTT
CSVLTGGESQPQHF
>TRBV28|TRBJ2-7|.
TGTGCCAGCAGTCTACAAACAGGGAAACTAACCTACGAGCAGTACTTC
CASSLQTGKLTYEQYF
>TRBV9|TRBJ2-5|TRBD1
TGTGCCAGCAGCGCATCACCCGGGACAGGGGTGTCCCAGTACTTC
CASSASPGTGVSQYF
>TRBV19|TRBJ2-5|.
TGTGCCAGTAGGGAGGGGGCAGATCCTAAAGAGACCCAGTACTTC
CASREGADPKETQYF
>TRBV7-2|TRBJ2-5|TRBD1
TGTGCCAGCAGCTCGACAGGGGGCGGGGGAGAGACCCAGTACTTC
CASSSTGGGGETQYF
>TRBV28|TRBJ2-1|TRBD2
TGTGCCAGCAGTTTGGCGGGAGGGGGCAATGAGCAGTTCTTC
CASSLAGGGNEQFF
>TRBV6-5|TRBJ2-7|.
TGCGCCCGGGTGATGGAGGGGCGTGAGCAGTACTTC
CARVMEGREQYF
>TRBV5-4|TRBJ2-3|TRBD1
TGTGCCAGCAGTTCAGGGGGTTCAAGCACAGATACGCAGTATTTT
CASSSGGSSTDTQYF
>TRBV4-3|TRBJ2-7|TRBD1
TGCGCCAGCAGCCGAGGTAGACAGGGGGCAGGCGAGCAGTACTTC
CASSRGRQGAGEQYF
>TRBV21-1|TRBJ2-3|.
TGTGCCAGCAGCAAAGGACTAGCGGGAGCAGATACGCAGTATTTT
CASSKGLAGADTQYF
>TRBV4-3|TRBJ1-6|.
TGCGCCAGCAGCCCCTCGGCAGATAGGCGTTCACCCCTCCACTTT
CASSPSADRRSPLHF
>TRBV29-1|TRBJ2-2|TRBD1
TGCAGCGTGGACAGGGGAAAGTCCGGGGAGCTGTTTTTT
CSVDRGKSGELFF
>TRBV18|TRBJ1-1|.
TGTGCCAGCTCACCAGGGATAGTCACTGAAGCTTTCTTT
CASSPGIVTEAFF
>TRBV19|TRBJ2-1|.
TGTGCCAGTAGTATCCTCCCAGGCGGTCATCACAATGAGCAGTTCTTC
CASSILPGGHHNEQFF
>TRBV18|TRBJ2-7|TRBD2
TGTGCCAGCTCACCAGTGGGAGGGAACACCTACGAGCAGTACTTC
CASSPVGGNTYEQYF
>TRBV28|TRBJ2-7|TRBD1
TGTGCCAGCAGTTTTGGGACAGGGGAGGGCGAGCAGTACTTC
CASSFGTGEGEQYF
>TRBV10-2|TRBJ2-2|TRBD1
TGCGCCAGCAGGGGGACAGCGAACACCGGGGAGCTGTTTTTT
CASRGTANTGELFF
>TRBV27|TRBJ1-2|.
TGTGCCAGCAGTATCTTGGGCCAGCAGGATCGGATAGGTGGCTACACCTTC
CASSILGQQDRIGGYTF
>TRBV10-3|TRBJ2-7|TRBD1
TGTGCCATCAGTAACCTACAGGGGGCGACCTACGAGCAGTACTTC
CAISNLQGATYEQYF
>TRBV4-2|TRBJ2-1|TRBD2
TGTGCCAGCAGCCAAGATGGGACTAGCGGGAGAGCGTCCTACAATGAGCAGTTCTTC
CASSQDGTSGRASYNEQFF
>TRBV14|TRBJ2-7|TRBD1
TGTGCCAGCAGCCAACCGGGACAGGGTACCTACGAGCAGTACTTC
CASSQPGQGTYEQYF